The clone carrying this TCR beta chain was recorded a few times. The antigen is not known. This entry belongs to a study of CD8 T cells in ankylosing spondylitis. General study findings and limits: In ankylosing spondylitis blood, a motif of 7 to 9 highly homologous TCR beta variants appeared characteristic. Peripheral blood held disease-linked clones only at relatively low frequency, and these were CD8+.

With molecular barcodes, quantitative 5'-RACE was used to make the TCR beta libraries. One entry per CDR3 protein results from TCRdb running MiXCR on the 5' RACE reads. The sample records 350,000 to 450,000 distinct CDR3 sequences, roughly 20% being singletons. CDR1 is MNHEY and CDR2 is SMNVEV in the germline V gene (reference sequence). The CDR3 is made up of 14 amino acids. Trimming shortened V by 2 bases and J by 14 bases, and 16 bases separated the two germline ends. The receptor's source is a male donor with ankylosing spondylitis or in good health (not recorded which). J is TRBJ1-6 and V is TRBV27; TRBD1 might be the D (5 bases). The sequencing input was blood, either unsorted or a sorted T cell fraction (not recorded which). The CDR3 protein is CASSLTPGPLSLHF. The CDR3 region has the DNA TGTGCCAGCAGTTTAACCCCGGGACCGCTGTCCCTCCACTTT.